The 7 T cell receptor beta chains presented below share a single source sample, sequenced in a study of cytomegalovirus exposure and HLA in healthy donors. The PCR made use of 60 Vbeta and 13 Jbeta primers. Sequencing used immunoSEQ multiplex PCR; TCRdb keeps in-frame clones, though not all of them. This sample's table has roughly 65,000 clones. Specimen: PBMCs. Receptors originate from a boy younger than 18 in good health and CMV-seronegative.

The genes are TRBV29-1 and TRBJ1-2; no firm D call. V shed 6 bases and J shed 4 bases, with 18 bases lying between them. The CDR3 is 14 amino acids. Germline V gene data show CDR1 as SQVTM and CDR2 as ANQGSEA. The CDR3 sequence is CSVGDAEFSYGYTF. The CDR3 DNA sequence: TGCAGCGTCGGTGACGCGGAATTTTCCTATGGCTACACCTTC.

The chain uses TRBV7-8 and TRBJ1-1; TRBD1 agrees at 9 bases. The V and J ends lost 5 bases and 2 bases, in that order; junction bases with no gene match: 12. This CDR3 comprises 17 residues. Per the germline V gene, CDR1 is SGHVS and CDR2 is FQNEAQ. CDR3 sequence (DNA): TGTGCCAGCAGCCACCCGGGACAGGGTCTCCTAAACACTGAAGCTTTCTTT. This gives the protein CASSHPGQGLLNTEAFF.

In DNA, the CDR3 is TGTGCCAGCAGTGAAGGATCCCCGGGACAGCATAATTCACCCCTCCACTTT. Its protein is CASSEGSPGQHNSPLHF. The gene calls are TRBV2 and TRBJ1-6, with 7 nucleotides matching TRBD1. This CDR3 has 17 amino acids. Trimming took 1 base from V and 5 from J; bases not matched to a gene: 8. Per germline, CDR1 SNHLY and CDR2 FYNNEI.

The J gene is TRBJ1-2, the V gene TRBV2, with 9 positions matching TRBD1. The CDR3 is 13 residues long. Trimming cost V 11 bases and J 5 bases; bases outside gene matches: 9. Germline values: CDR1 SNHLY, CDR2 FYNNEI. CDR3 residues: CACRQGDWYGYTF. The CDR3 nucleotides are TGTGCCTGCCGACAGGGGGATTGGTATGGCTACACCTTC.

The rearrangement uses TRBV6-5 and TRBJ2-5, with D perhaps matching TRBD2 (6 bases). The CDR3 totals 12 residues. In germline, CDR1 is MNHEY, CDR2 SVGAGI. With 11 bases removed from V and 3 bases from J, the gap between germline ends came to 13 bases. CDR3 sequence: CACSREKETQYF. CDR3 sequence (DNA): TGTGCCTGTTCCCGGGAGAAAGAGACCCAGTACTTC.

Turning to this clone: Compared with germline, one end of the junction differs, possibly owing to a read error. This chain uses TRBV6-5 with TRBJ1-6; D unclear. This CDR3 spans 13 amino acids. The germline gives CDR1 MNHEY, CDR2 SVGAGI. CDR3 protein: CASSYSYNSPLHF. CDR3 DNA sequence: TGTGCCAGCAGCTACTCCTATAATTCACCCCTCCACTTT.

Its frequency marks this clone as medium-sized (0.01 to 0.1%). The DNA for the CDR3 is TGTGCCAGCTCCCCTTGGCAGGGGCTAACTAATGAAAAACTGTTTTTT. Translated, it gives CASSPWQGLTNEKLFF. The chain links TRBV27 to TRBJ1-4; maybe TRBD1 (6 bases). Germline CDR1 MNHEY, CDR2 SMNVEV (reference sequence). There are 16 residues in the CDR3. Trimming stripped 8 bases from V and 1 base from J, with 17 bases between.